This is a list of T cell receptor beta chains from one sample in a study of PD-L1 blockade in urothelial cancer. Produced via immunoSEQ multiplex PCR; TCRdb's table is partial and in-frame only. The sample has under 30,000 clones, 70% to 90% seen once; the top ten hold roughly 3%. Sequenced here: PBMCs, sampled around atezolizumab (anti-PD-L1) treatment. These receptors originate from a man in his fifties with urothelial cancer. The CDR3 runs from the conserved cysteine through the conserved F or W. A D gene is named only where the DNA matches it firmly.

>TRBD2|TRBJ2-5|TRBV30|14
TGTGCCCTCTCCGGGACTAGCGGGGGAGGGACCCAGTACTTC
CALSGTSGGGTQYF
>TRBD1|TRBJ2-3|TRBV4-1|19
TGCGCCAGCAGCCAAGATGGGGCGGGGGACAGGGGGTACACAGATACGCAGTATTTT
CASSQDGAGDRGYTDTQYF
>.|TRBJ1-2|TRBV5-8|14
TGTGCCAGCAGCTTCGGGGGGTCCAACTATGGCTACACCTTC
CASSFGGSNYGYTF
>.|TRBJ1-2|TRBV19|14
TGTGCCAGTAGTAGCCCCATATACAGGGATGGCTACACCTTC
CASSSPIYRDGYTF
>TRBD2|TRBJ2-3|TRBV5-4|15
TGTGCCAGCAGCTTGGGGGCAGCGGGAGAGGATACGCAGTATTTT
CASSLGAAGEDTQYF
>.|TRBJ2-7|TRBV4-2|14
TGTGCCAGCAGCCAAGAAACCAGGGCGTACGAGCAGTACTTC
CASSQETRAYEQYF
>.|TRBJ1-3|TRBV14|14
TGTGCCAGCAGCTCGGGGACACTTGGAAACGCCATATATTTT
CASSSGTLGNAIYF
>TRBD1|TRBJ2-1|TRBV10-1|13
TGCGCCAGCAGTGAAACAGGGGGCAATGAGCAGTTCTTC
CASSETGGNEQFF
>.|TRBJ2-1|TRBV5-4|13
TGTGCCAGCAGCGCGCGGCGGAACAATGAGCAGTTCTTC
CASSARRNNEQFF
>.|TRBJ1-3|TRBV19|14
TGTGCCAGTAGTATAACAGGGTCCGGAAACACCATATATTTT
CASSITGSGNTIYF
>TRBD1|TRBJ2-3|TRBV7-2|15
TGTGCCAGCAGCTTCGGACAGGGGGGCACAGATACGCAGTATTTT
CASSFGQGGTDTQYF